The 9 T cell receptor beta chains presented below share a single source sample, sequenced in a study of response to subunit inactivated influenza vaccine. TCRdb fed the RT-PCR reads into MiXCR, producing one record per CDR3 protein. Of about 160,000 distinct CDR3 sequences in the sample, approximately 11% were seen once. Sequencing was performed on non-naive T cells sorted from PBMCs, taken 40 to 50 days after vaccination. Receptors were obtained from a man aged 45-60 years who received an inactivated influenza vaccine.

The J gene is TRBJ1-2, the V gene TRBV6-5; tentative D call: TRBD1 (6 bases). The CDR3 runs to 15 residues. V dropped 0 bases and J dropped 5 bases, with 13 bases sitting between them. Germline CDR1 is MNHEY and CDR2 is SVGAGI. In nucleotides, the CDR3 is TGTGCCAGCAGTTACTCGCCAGGGGTTAAATATGGCTACACCTTC. It codes for CASSYSPGVKYGYTF.

The V gene is TRBV7-2, the J gene TRBJ1-2; no definite D call. V dropped 5 bases and J dropped 7 bases, with 14 bases sitting between them. The CDR3 is made up of 13 amino acids. Germline-derived CDR1 and CDR2 are SGHTA and FQGNSA. Here the CDR3 reads CASSPTGPIGYTF. The CDR3 region has the DNA TGTGCCAGCAGCCCAACCGGGCCCATTGGCTACACCTTC.

The chain carries TRBV29-1 and TRBJ2-7; D unclear. Germline V lookup: CDR1 SQVTM, CDR2 ANQGSEA. This CDR3 contains 13 residues. V was trimmed by 5 bases and J by 2 bases, leaving 13 bases between them. The CDR3 DNA follows: TGCAGCGTTCTAGGGCCGCTTGCCTACGAGCAGTACTTC. It is translated as CSVLGPLAYEQYF.

This clonotype showed up many times. V usage is TRBV9 and J usage is TRBJ2-2; D uncertain. This CDR3 region has 14 residues. V shed 2 bases and J shed 0 bases, with 5 bases lying between them. Germline V gene lookup returns CDR1 SGDLS and CDR2 YYNGEE. Here the CDR3 DNA reads TGTGCCAGCAGCGTCTCAGCGAACACCGGGGAGCTGTTTTTT. Translated, it gives CASSVSANTGELFF.

For the CDR3, the DNA is TGTGCCAGCAGTATTGCCCGTGTACAGGGAGGCACCGGGGAGCTGTTTTTT. Amino acids: CASSIARVQGGTGELFF. The chain couples TRBV9 to TRBJ2-2; D may correspond to TRBD1 or TRBD2 (6 bases each). V lost 5 bases and J 4 bases, leaving 21 bases between the germline ends. Germline assignment: CDR1 SGDLS and CDR2 YYNGEE. This CDR3 is built from 17 residues.

The sample holds many counts of this clonotype. This chain connects TRBV28 to TRBJ2-3; 8 bases are a match to TRBD2. This CDR3 is 16 amino acids long. Germline lookup yields CDR1 MDHEN and CDR2 SYDVKM. Germline trimming cut 4 bases from V and 2 bases from J; bases unmatched to any gene: 8. DNA of the CDR3: TGTGCCAGCAGTTCCCTAGCGGGCCCGATCACAGATACGCAGTATTTT. It yields the protein CASSSLAGPITDTQYF.

This clonotype was observed many times. The chain joins TRBV6-4 to TRBJ2-1; TRBD2 matches 10 bases. With 4 bases clipped from V and 5 bases from J, the junction kept 8 bases outside the gene matches. The CDR3 loop spans 16 amino acids. Germline values: CDR1 MRHNA, CDR2 SNTAGT. The DNA of the CDR3 is TGTGCCAGCAGTGGGTACCGGACTAGCGGTAACAATGAGCAGTTCTTC. The encoded protein is CASSGYRTSGNNEQFF.

This clonotype has ten or more counts. The J gene is TRBJ1-4, the V gene TRBV5-6; D call uncertain. The V end was cut by 7 bases, the J end by 8 bases, with 15 bases between. The CDR3 contains 13 residues. In germline, CDR1 is SGHDT, CDR2 YYEEEE. CDR3 coding DNA: TGTGCCAGCTCCTCGGTACGGAGGGAAAAACTGTTTTTT. It yields the protein CASSSVRREKLFF.

The chain employs TRBV9 and TRBJ1-1; D perhaps matches TRBD1 (6 bases). The CDR3 has 14 amino acids. Per the germline V gene, CDR1 is SGDLS and CDR2 is YYNGEE. V was shortened by 0 bases and J by 0 bases, with 6 bases between the two germline ends. For the CDR3, the DNA is TGTGCCAGCAGCGTAGGGACAGTGAACACTGAAGCTTTCTTT. Translation: CASSVGTVNTEAFF.